One and the same sample provided the 32 T cell receptor beta chains below, sequenced in a study of blood T cell repertoires in COVID-19. The protocol was immunoSEQ multiplex PCR, while the TCRdb copy is restricted to in-frame clones and leaves out a portion. The table records fewer than 110,000 clones, around 89% of them present only once. The sample consisted of peripheral blood. The receptors were sampled from a woman in her fifties or sixties with acute or convalescent COVID-19.

V is TRBV7-8 and J is TRBJ2-1; TRBD2 aligns across 11 bases. The germline gives CDR1 SGHVS, CDR2 FQNEAQ. Trimming cost V 1 base and J 0 bases; bases outside gene matches: 8. The CDR3 runs 19 residues. CDR3 in amino acids: CASSLGLAGWGSSYNEQFF. CDR3 in DNA: TGTGCCAGCAGCTTAGGACTAGCGGGATGGGGGAGCTCCTACAATGAGCAGTTCTTC. The whole variable domain, filled in from reference TRBV7-8 and TRBJ2-1, reads GAGVSQSPRYKVAKRGQDVALRCDPISGHVSLFWYQQALGQGPEFLTYFQNEAQLDKSGLPSDRFFAERPEGSVSTLKIQRTQQEDSAVYLCASSLGLAGWGSSYNEQFFGPGTRLTVL.

This chain links TRBV3-1 (or the pseudogene TRBV3-2) with TRBJ1-3; 7 bases agree with TRBD1. Germline CDR1 LGHDT, CDR2 YNNKEL (reference sequence). The J segment lost 4 bases and the V segment lost 3 bases, leaving 3 bases of the junction unmatched. This CDR3 spans 14 amino acids. The CDR3 DNA reads as TGTGCCAGCAGCCAGACGGACAGGGGAAACACCATATATTTT. This translates into CASSQTDRGNTIYF.

This sequence joins TRBV6-1 and TRBJ2-2; D ambiguous. CDR1 is MNHNS and CDR2 is SASEGT in the germline V gene. Trimming stripped 8 bases from V and 7 bases from J, with 11 bases between. The CDR3 length is 12 residues. The CDR3 reads CASGYPGGELFF. The CDR3 nucleotides read TGTGCCAGCGGATACCCGGGCGGGGAGCTGTTTTTT.

The chain combines TRBV29-1 with TRBJ2-2; a weak D match, TRBD2 (5 bases). Trimming left V 5 bases short and J 5 bases short, with 12 bases between. CDR1 and CDR2 from the germline V gene are SQVTM and ANQGSEA. There are 13 residues in the CDR3. DNA for the CDR3: TGCAGCGTTACCTGGACGGGAACCGGGGAGCTGTTTTTT. Translated: CSVTWTGTGELFF.

The V gene is TRBV7-9, the J gene TRBJ1-4, with 10 nucleotides matching TRBD1. The germline V gene has CDR1 SEHNR and CDR2 FQNEAQ (reference sequence). V was pared by 4 bases and J by 6 bases, with 5 bases of the junction left unmatched. The CDR3 spans 15 residues. CDR3: CASSSTGGSHEKLFF. CDR3 DNA: TGTGCCAGCAGCTCGACAGGGGGCTCTCATGAAAAACTGTTTTTT.

The chain is built from TRBV30 and TRBJ1-4; 8 positions match TRBD1. Per germline, CDR1 GTSNPN and CDR2 SVGIG (reference sequence). V gave up 0 bases and J gave up 7 bases; unmatched junction bases: 4. This CDR3 is built from 14 residues. CDR3 region: CAWSVGTGGEKLFF. For the CDR3, the DNA is TGTGCCTGGAGTGTAGGGACAGGAGGTGAAAAACTGTTTTTT.

The chain employs TRBV5-6 and TRBJ1-5; D possibly corresponds to TRBD1 (6 bases). Germline lookup yields CDR1 SGHDT and CDR2 YYEEEE. The V end lost 1 base, the J end lost 2 bases, and 10 bases lay between the germline ends. The CDR3 spans 15 residues. The CDR3 sequence: CASSLLQGGNQPQHF. Written as DNA, the CDR3 is TGTGCCAGCAGCTTGTTACAGGGAGGCAATCAGCCCCAGCATTTT.

This chain joins TRBV5-1 and TRBJ1-1; maybe TRBD1 (5 bases). Trimming left V 4 bases short and J 8 bases short, with 12 bases between. Germline V gene lookup returns CDR1 SGHRS and CDR2 YFSETQ. The CDR3 runs to 12 residues. The CDR3 nucleotides are TGCGCCAGCAGCCTAGAGCGGGGGGAAGCTTTCTTT. Translating it yields CASSLERGEAFF. Complete variable domain (other parts from reference TRBV5-1 and TRBJ1-1): KAGVTQTPRYLIKTRGQQVTLSCSPISGHRSVSWYQQTPGQGLQFLFEYFSETQRNKGNFPGRFSGRQFSNSRSEMNVSTLELGDSALYLCASSLERGEAFFGQGTRLTVV.

This chain connects TRBV7-9 to TRBJ2-5; 9 bases agree with TRBD2. Germline lookup yields CDR1 SEHNR and CDR2 FQNEAQ (reference sequence). Trimming removed 0 bases from V and 5 bases from J; junction bases left unmatched: 7. The CDR3 has 16 amino acids. CDR3 residues: CASSLALGAGGETQYF. CDR3 sequence (DNA): TGTGCCAGCAGCTTAGCGCTGGGGGCGGGAGGGGAGACCCAGTACTTC.

This clone was counted a single time. This sequence joins TRBV5-1 and TRBJ2-2; possible D gene TRBD1, 6 bases. V was shortened by 1 base and J by 4 bases, with 17 bases between the two germline ends. Per germline, CDR1 SGHRS and CDR2 YFSETQ. The CDR3 covers 17 residues. The CDR3 region has the DNA TGCGCCAGCAGCTTGTTGGGGGACAACTGGGGCACCGGGGAGCTGTTTTTT. Protein sequence: CASSLLGDNWGTGELFF.

The chain combines TRBV30 with TRBJ2-5, with TRBD2 as a possible D gene (5 bases). This CDR3 region has 12 residues. V lost 0 bases to trimming and J lost 6 bases, with 8 bases between them. CDR1 and CDR2 from the germline V gene are GTSNPN and SVGIG (reference sequence). CDR3 protein: CAWSVLEQTQYF. The DNA of the CDR3 is TGTGCCTGGAGTGTACTAGAACAGACCCAGTACTTC.

The rearrangement links TRBV11-2 to TRBJ1-1; D unresolved. V lost 1 base to trimming and J lost 2 bases, with 11 bases between them. Germline CDR1 and CDR2: SGHAT and FQNNGV. This CDR3 has 15 residues. CDR3 sequence (DNA): TGTGCCAGCAGCTTAGGAACCCGGGATAACACTGAAGCTTTCTTT. Protein sequence: CASSLGTRDNTEAFF.

On this clone itself: The junction and the germline gene differ at one end; a read error may be behind it. The CDR3: CASSQDSRPRDTQCF. The CDR3 nucleotides are TGTGCCAGCAGCCAGGACAGCAGACCGAGAGATACGCAGTGTTTT. The chain has TRBV3-1 (or the pseudogene TRBV3-2) and TRBJ2-3; possible D gene TRBD1, 6 bases. From germline, CDR1 is LGHDT and CDR2 YNNKEL (reference sequence). The CDR3 is 15 residues long.

The chain joins TRBV21-1 to TRBJ1-4. TRBV21-1 is deemed a pseudogene. The CDR3 is 16 residues long. DNA for the CDR3: TGTGCCAGCAGCAAAACCAAGAGAACAACTAATGAAAAACTGTTTTTT. This sequence encodes CASSKTKRTTNEKLFF.

The rearrangement uses TRBV19 and TRBJ1-1, with D possibly being TRBD1 (6 bases). The CDR3 spans 13 residues. Trimming stripped 5 bases from V and 6 bases from J, with 13 bases between. In germline, CDR1 is LNHDA, CDR2 SQIVND (reference sequence). In nucleotides, the CDR3 is TGTGCCAGTAGTCCTGATGGGGGCGCTGAAGCTTTCTTT. It yields the protein CASSPDGGAEAFF.

The chain combines TRBV19 with TRBJ1-1; a possible D gene is TRBD1 (6 bases). The V and J ends lost 8 bases and 4 bases respectively, with 20 bases between them. In germline, CDR1 is LNHDA, CDR2 SQIVND (reference sequence). The CDR3 extends over 15 amino acids. DNA for the CDR3: TGTGCCAGTTGTACGCGGCCGGGAGGGGGCACTGAAGCTTTCTTT. This sequence encodes CASCTRPGGGTEAFF.

V gene TRBV25-1 combines with J gene TRBJ1-4; 7 bases line up with TRBD1. The CDR3 length is 15 residues. Germline loops: CDR1 MGHDK, CDR2 SYGVNS. The trim removed 2 bases at V and 5 bases at J, leaving 5 bases unmatched. The CDR3 loop is CASSETGTVNEKLFF. The CDR3 DNA reads as TGTGCCAGCAGTGAAACCGGGACAGTAAATGAAAAACTGTTTTTT.

The chain is built from TRBV6-5 and TRBJ2-7; 8 nucleotides align to TRBD1. The CDR3 extends over 14 amino acids. J was trimmed by 3 bases and V by 6 bases; bases with no gene match: 7. Germline assignment: CDR1 MNHEY and CDR2 SVGAGI. The CDR3 loop is CASRAGQGRYEQYF. The CDR3 region has the DNA TGTGCCAGCAGGGCAGGACAGGGCCGCTACGAGCAGTACTTC.

The genes are TRBV4-2 and TRBJ2-1; 9 bases are shared with TRBD2. CDR3 length equals 17 residues. Germline assignment: CDR1 LGHNA and CDR2 YNFKEQ. V dropped 2 bases and J dropped 5; count of bases not matched to a gene: 10. The CDR3 sequence: CASSQFLAGEGHNEQFF. Here the CDR3 DNA reads TGTGCCAGCAGCCAATTTTTAGCGGGGGAGGGTCACAATGAGCAGTTCTTC.

The chain has TRBV30 and TRBJ1-5; a possible D gene is TRBD1 (5 bases). Per the germline V gene, CDR1 is GTSNPN and CDR2 is SVGIG (reference sequence). The V end was cut by 3 bases, the J end by 0 bases, with 9 bases between. The CDR3 covers 14 residues. The CDR3 loop reads CAWSGGYSNQPQHF. The CDR3 region has the DNA TGTGCCTGGAGCGGGGGGTATAGCAATCAGCCCCAGCATTTT. The full variable domain, in which reference TRBV30 and TRBJ1-5 provide the parts outside the CDR3, is SQTIHQWPATLVQPVGSPLSLECTVEGTSNPNLYWYRQAAGRGLQLLFYSVGIGQISSEVPQNLSASRPQDRQFILSSKKLLLSDSGFYLCAWSGGYSNQPQHFGDGTRLSIL.

The sample holds one count of this clone. The chain combines TRBV29-1 with TRBJ2-3; 9 nucleotides line up with TRBD2. V lost 6 bases and J lost 5; bases outside the gene matches: 12. Germline lookup yields CDR1 SQVTM and CDR2 ANQGSEA. The CDR3 length is 15 residues. The CDR3 loop is CSVALGAGGRDTQYF. In DNA form, the CDR3 reads TGCAGCGTGGCCCTTGGGGCGGGAGGGCGAGATACGCAGTATTTT.

The chain has TRBV5-8 and TRBJ1-2; D gene uncertain. Germline CDR1 SGHTS, CDR2 YDEGEE. This CDR3 has 13 amino acids. V was pared by 3 bases and J by 2 bases, with 8 bases between. CDR3 DNA: TGTGCCAGCAGCTCGTACTTAAACTATGGCTACACCTTC. It yields the protein CASSSYLNYGYTF.

The rearrangement links TRBV9 to TRBJ1-2; D unclear. Germline lookup yields CDR1 SGDLS and CDR2 YYNGEE. V lost 0 bases and J lost 9, with 18 bases in between. The CDR3 totals 15 residues. CDR3: CASSVGVGPRASYTF. The CDR3 DNA follows: TGTGCCAGCAGCGTAGGAGTAGGGCCGAGGGCCAGCTACACCTTC. The full variable domain, completed using reference TRBV9 and TRBJ1-2, is DSGVTQTPKHLITATGQRVTLRCSPRSGDLSVYWYQQSLDQGLQFLIQYYNGEERAKGNILERFSAQQFPDLHSELNLSSLELGDSALYFCASSVGVGPRASYTFGSGTRLTVV.

This chain uses TRBV9 with TRBJ2-2; possibly TRBD2 for D (6 bases). CDR1 and CDR2 (germline): SGDLS, YYNGEE. The CDR3 has 15 amino acids. Trimming took off 0 bases at V and 5 bases at J, with 11 bases between the two ends. CDR3 coding DNA: TGTGCCAGCAGCGTAGGACCGGGAGCTACCGGGGAGCTGTTTTTT. Translating gives CASSVGPGATGELFF.

The chain carries TRBV5-1 and TRBJ1-2; maybe TRBD1 (5 bases). CDR1 SGHRS and CDR2 YFSETQ come from the germline V gene. The CDR3 has 14 amino acids. V was clipped by 4 bases and J by 2 bases, with 12 bases between them. The DNA for the CDR3 is TGCGCCAGCAGCCTTGGGGGGGAAAACTATGGCTACACCTTC. As protein: CASSLGGENYGYTF.

This clone was detected only once. The chain joins TRBV29-1 to TRBJ1-2; D ambiguous. Trimming stripped 7 bases from V and 4 bases from J, with 10 bases between. Germline V gene lookup returns CDR1 SQVTM and CDR2 ANQGSEA. There are 11 residues in the CDR3. CDR3 in DNA: TGCAGCGCCCTTGAGCTCTATGGCTACACCTTC. Translated, it gives CSALELYGYTF.

The genes are TRBV29-1 and TRBJ2-1; TRBD2 matches 12 bases. The germline CDR1 and CDR2 sequences are SQVTM and ANQGSEA. CDR3 length: 15 amino acids. V lost 4 bases to trimming and J lost 5 bases; unmatched junction nucleotides: 6. The CDR3 here is CSVAGTSGSHNEQFF. Written as DNA, the CDR3 is TGCAGCGTTGCTGGGACTAGCGGGTCACACAATGAGCAGTTCTTC.

V usage is TRBV11-3 and J usage is TRBJ1-1; D unclear. The germline CDR1 and CDR2 sequences are SGHNT and YENEEA. Between the trimmed V and J ends, which lost 3 bases and 0 bases, there was a span of 8 bases. This CDR3 has 14 residues. In nucleotides, the CDR3 is TGTGCCAGCAGCTTTACAGAGATGAACACTGAAGCTTTCTTT. Protein product: CASSFTEMNTEAFF.

The chain employs TRBV19 and TRBJ1-1; 8 nucleotides match TRBD1. This CDR3 region has 13 residues. J gave up 5 bases and V 11 bases, and 10 bases lay outside the gene matches. In germline, CDR1 is LNHDA, CDR2 SQIVND (reference sequence). This chain's CDR3 is CACDGQGGTEAFF. DNA for the CDR3: TGTGCCTGCGATGGACAGGGTGGAACTGAAGCTTTCTTT.

V usage is TRBV15 and J usage is TRBJ2-7; possible D gene TRBD2, 6 bases. CDR1 is LNHNV, CDR2 YYDKDF, per germline (reference sequence). Trimming removed 0 bases from V and 3 bases from J, with 12 bases in between. The CDR3 sequence is 15 residues long. The DNA of the CDR3 is TGTGCCACCAGCAGAGAACGTGGAGCGGGCTACGAGCAGTACTTC. Translation gives CATSRERGAGYEQYF. Together with reference TRBV15 and TRBJ2-7, the CDR3 gives the full variable domain: DAMVIQNPRYQVTQFGKPVTLSCSQTLNHNVMYWYQQKSSQAPKLLFHYYDKDFNNEADTPDNFQSRRPNTSFCFLDIRSPGLGDTAMYLCATSRERGAGYEQYFGPGTRLTVT.

This chain links TRBV29-1 with TRBJ1-2; a weak D match, TRBD1 (6 bases). The germline V gene has CDR1 SQVTM and CDR2 ANQGSEA. Trimming pared 5 bases from V and 6 bases from J, leaving 13 bases between. The CDR3 is 12 residues long. The CDR3 loop is CSVYTGTNGYTF. CDR3 DNA: TGCAGCGTTTATACAGGGACGAATGGCTACACCTTC.

The V and J genes are TRBV19 and TRBJ1-2, with TRBD1 matching 7 bases. Per germline, CDR1 LNHDA and CDR2 SQIVND (reference sequence). J was trimmed by 4 bases and V by 3 bases; bases with no gene match: 5. This CDR3 has 14 residues. The CDR3 DNA sequence: TGTGCCAGTAGTATCCGGACAGGAGTCTATGGCTACACCTTC. This gives the protein CASSIRTGVYGYTF. Complete variable domain (other parts from reference TRBV19 and TRBJ1-2): DGGITQSPKYLFRKEGQNVTLSCEQNLNHDAMYWYRQDPGQGLRLIYYSQIVNDFQKGDIAEGYSVSREKKESFPLTVTSAQKNPTAFYLCASSIRTGVYGYTFGSGTRLTVV.